The 15 T cell receptor beta chains below come from one sample, sequenced in a study of OX40 agonist ivuxolimab in advanced cancers. Receptor amplification or capture employed the immunoSEQ multiplex PCR assay. TCRdb's version of the immuneACCESS table is confined to in-frame rearrangements and falls short of the full clone set. An unresolved V gene accounts for under half of the shortfall where checked; the remainder is of unknown origin. The table for this sample lists roughly 76,000 clones; around 84% of them were counted only once. The ten largest account for under 3% of the sample. The sample was CD4+ or CD8+ T cells sorted from blood, taken in a trial of the OX40 agonist ivuxolimab. Receptors originate from an adult with an advanced solid tumor such as melanoma, head and neck, liver or kidney cancer.

The gene calls are TRBV21-1 and TRBJ2-1; the table calls TRBD1, which could not be checked here. TRBV21-1 corresponds to a pseudogene. The CDR3 length is 16 residues. The CDR3 bases are TGTGCCAGCACCAAACCACGGGACAGGGACCACAATGAGCAGTTCTTC. It translates to CASTKPRDRDHNEQFF.

The chain's CDR3 is CASSLDRLAYGYTF. The CDR3, as DNA: TGTGCCAGCAGCTTGGACCGGCTGGCCTATGGCTACACCTTC. This sequence joins TRBV5-4 and TRBJ1-2, with D uncertain. Germline CDR1 SGHNT, CDR2 YYREEE (reference sequence). Trimming removed 0 bases at V and 4 bases at J, with 10 bases between. The CDR3 totals 14 residues.

The gene calls are TRBV30 and TRBJ2-5, with D possibly matching TRBD2 (5 bases). The germline V and J ends were trimmed by 4 bases and 4 bases, with 13 bases remaining between them. This CDR3 has 13 residues. Looked up from germline, CDR1 is GTSNPN and CDR2 is SVGIG (reference sequence). CDR3 nucleotide sequence: TGTGCCTGGACCGGGAACGCGGTAGAGACCCAGTACTTC. Translating gives CAWTGNAVETQYF.

The chain joins TRBV27 to TRBJ1-5, with D uncertain. Trimming stripped 5 bases from V and 0 bases from J, with 8 bases between. The CDR3 spans 14 residues. Per the germline V gene, CDR1 is MNHEY and CDR2 is SMNVEV (reference sequence). In DNA form, the CDR3 reads TGTGCCAGCAGTCCGCAGGCTAGCAATCAGCCCCAGCATTTT. This codes for CASSPQASNQPQHF.

To note about this clone: This same CDR3 is encoded by further DNA sequences in the sample. This sequence joins TRBV2 and TRBJ2-2, with D maybe TRBD2 (6 bases). CDR1 SNHLY and CDR2 FYNNEI come from the germline V gene. This CDR3 is 13 amino acids long. V was trimmed by 3 bases and J by 5 bases, leaving 7 bases between them. The CDR3 nucleotides read TGTGCCAGCAGTGAGCGGGGAACCGGGGAGCTGTTTTTT. Amino acid sequence: CASSERGTGELFF. Combining the CDR3 with reference TRBV2 and TRBJ2-2 gives the whole variable domain EPEVTQTPSHQVTQMGQEVILRCVPISNHLYFYWYRQILGQKVEFLVSFYNNEISEKSEIFDDQFSVERPDGSNFTLKIRSTKLEDSAMYFCASSERGTGELFFGEGSRLTVL.

The rearrangement joins TRBV19 to TRBJ2-1, with TRBD2 matching over 13 bases. This CDR3 contains 15 residues. J gave up 10 bases and V 8 bases, and 11 bases lay outside the gene matches. Germline assignment: CDR1 LNHDA and CDR2 SQIVND (reference sequence). CDR3: CASGSGLAGTGEQFF. Written as DNA, the CDR3 is TGTGCCAGTGGTTCGGGACTAGCGGGGACTGGAGAGCAGTTCTTC.

The table lists this clone with a few counts. CDR3 protein: CASSQGATGELFF. The CDR3 coding sequence is TGTGCCAGCTCGCAGGGGGCGACCGGGGAGCTGTTTTTT. The chain employs TRBV9 and TRBJ2-2; 8 positions agree with TRBD1. Looked up from germline, CDR1 is SGDLS and CDR2 is YYNGEE. J lost 5 bases, V lost 7 bases, and 4 bases had no gene match. This CDR3 has 13 amino acids. The full variable domain, completed using reference TRBV9 and TRBJ2-2, is DSGVTQTPKHLITATGQRVTLRCSPRSGDLSVYWYQQSLDQGLQFLIQYYNGEERAKGNILERFSAQQFPDLHSELNLSSLELGDSALYFCASSQGATGELFFGEGSRLTVL.

The chain has TRBV7-2 and TRBJ2-3; tentatively, D is TRBD1 or TRBD2 (6 bases each). The CDR3 is 15 residues long. V was shortened by 5 bases and J by 0 bases, with 12 bases between the two germline ends. Germline CDR1 SGHTA, CDR2 FQGNSA. The CDR3 is CASSLQGTSTDTQYF. The CDR3 coding sequence is TGTGCCAGCAGCCTTCAGGGGACTAGCACAGATACGCAGTATTTT.

This rearrangement joins TRBV19 to TRBJ2-3, with 8 bases identical to TRBD1. In germline, CDR1 is LNHDA, CDR2 SQIVND (reference sequence). J gave up 3 bases and V 4 bases, and 9 bases lay outside the gene matches. There are 16 residues in the CDR3. The CDR3 DNA is TGTGCCAGTAGTAGAGGCCGGGACAGGAGAACAGATACGCAGTATTTT. It specifies CASSRGRDRRTDTQYF.

The table lists this clone with a count of one. The chain uses TRBV27 and TRBJ2-4; the D gene is possibly TRBD1 (6 bases). The V end was cut by 8 bases, the J end by 2 bases, with 16 bases between. CDR1 and CDR2 (germline): MNHEY, SMNVEV (reference sequence). This CDR3 has 15 residues. CDR3 bases: TGTGCCAGCGGCTCTCGACAGGTGACCAAAAACATTCAGTACTTC. Amino acids: CASGSRQVTKNIQYF.

The chain employs TRBV5-6 and TRBJ2-1; D call uncertain. Germline-derived CDR1 and CDR2 are SGHDT and YYEEEE. The germline V and J ends were trimmed by 3 bases and 5 bases, with 3 bases remaining between them. The CDR3 is made up of 11 amino acids. CDR3 nucleotide sequence: TGTGCCAGCAGCTCTCACAATGAGCAGTTCTTC. Its translation is CASSSHNEQFF.

The rearrangement joins TRBV7-2 to TRBJ1-6; 8 nucleotides line up with TRBD1. The CDR3 is 14 residues long. Germline V gene data show CDR1 as SGHTA and CDR2 as FQGNSA. After removal of 4 bases from V and 7 bases from J, the junction contained 3 bases not matched to a gene. As DNA, the CDR3 is TGTGCCAGCAGCTCGACAGGGGTGAATTCACCCCTCCACTTT. It encodes CASSSTGVNSPLHF.

The chain has TRBV4-2 and TRBJ1-5; D remains unclear. V lost 1 base, J lost 4 bases, and 5 bases lay in between. The CDR3 is 13 residues long. The germline V gene has CDR1 LGHNA and CDR2 YNFKEQ. The DNA for the CDR3 is TGTGCCAGCAGCCAAGCAGCGAATCAGCCCCAGCATTTT. Protein sequence: CASSQAANQPQHF.

The CDR3 spells CASSLGAANEKLFF. In DNA, the CDR3 is TGTGCCAGCTCACTCGGGGCCGCTAATGAAAAACTGTTTTTT. The rearrangement links TRBV18 to TRBJ1-4; D perhaps matches TRBD1 (5 bases). V lost 4 bases to trimming and J lost 3 bases, with 9 bases between them. The CDR3 covers 14 residues. The germline CDR1 and CDR2 sequences are KGHSH and LQKENI.

The rearrangement joins TRBV28 to TRBJ2-2; possibly TRBD1 for D (6 bases). V dropped 8 bases and J dropped 1 base, with 11 bases sitting between them. CDR3 length: 14 amino acids. CDR1 is MDHEN, CDR2 SYDVKM, per germline. The CDR3 here is CASGSGQNTGELFF. The CDR3 DNA follows: TGTGCCAGCGGGTCGGGACAGAACACCGGGGAGCTGTTTTTT.